The rows below give T cell receptor beta chains drawn from one sample of a study of blood T cell repertoires in COVID-19. Clones were read by immunoSEQ multiplex PCR, and TCRdb kept only the in-frame ones, dropping some. Here the sample spans roughly 85,000 clones, roughly 85% being singletons. Sequences were obtained from peripheral blood. Receptor source: a man in his fifties with active or convalescent COVID-19. Both conserved end residues are part of each CDR3. The D gene is left open where the match is weak. Clone size is shown for a subset of rows, as once, few, many or a class of expanded clone.

CSVRLGGDFDEAFF,TGCAGCGTTCGGCTGGGGGGGGACTTTGATGAAGCTTTCTTT,.,.,TRBJ1-1,TRBV29-1
CASSRDRGRLGANVLTF,TGTGCCAGCAGTCGGGACAGGGGGCGCTTGGGGGCCAACGTCCTGACTTTC,TRBD1,.,TRBJ2-6,TRBV6-6
CASRAGTEPYEQYF,TGTGCCAGCAGGGCCGGGACAGAACCCTACGAGCAGTACTTC,TRBD1,.,TRBJ2-7,TRBV5-4
CASSFGNRVSF,TGCGCCAGCAGCTTCGGAAACAGGGTTAGCTTT,.,.,TRBJ1-1,TRBV5-1
CASSPHLRQGNNQPQHF,TGTGCCAGCAGTCCCCACTTAAGACAGGGTAACAATCAGCCCCAGCATTTT,TRBD1,.,TRBJ1-5,TRBV27
CATSRWTSGRSSYNEQFF,TGTGCCACCAGCAGATGGACTAGCGGGAGAAGCTCCTACAATGAGCAGTTCTTC,TRBD2,.,TRBJ2-1,TRBV15
CASSQASPRTSGGGTDTQYF,TGCGCCAGCAGCCAAGCCTCTCCCAGGACTAGCGGGGGCGGCACAGATACGCAGTATTTT,TRBD2,.,TRBJ2-3,TRBV4-1
CASSYRGHSETQYF,TGTGCCAGCAGCTATCGCGGGCATTCGGAGACCCAGTACTTC,.,.,TRBJ2-5,TRBV7-7
CASSTAGGSGNTIYF,TGCGCCAGCAGCACCGCAGGGGGGTCTGGAAACACCATATATTTT,TRBD1,.,TRBJ1-3,TRBV5-1
CASSPQRTGSYDTQYF,TGTGCCAGCAGTCCGCAACGGACAGGGAGTTACGATACGCAGTATTTT,TRBD1,once,TRBJ2-3,TRBV5-6
CASSKDRGLFETQYF,TGTGCCAGCAGTAAGGACAGGGGGCTGTTTGAGACCCAGTACTTC,TRBD1,.,TRBJ2-5,TRBV2
CASSLGQGANSPLHF,TGTGCCAGCAGCTTAGGACAGGGGGCTAATTCACCCCTCCACTTT,TRBD1,.,TRBJ1-6,TRBV7-8
CASRTSGGNQETQYF,TGTGCCAGTCGTACTAGCGGGGGGAACCAAGAGACCCAGTACTTC,TRBD2,.,TRBJ2-5,TRBV6-5
CAWSTRFNEKLFF,TGTGCCTGGAGTACCAGATTTAATGAAAAACTGTTTTTT,.,.,TRBJ1-4,TRBV30
CASSVRTGGLTEAFF,TGTGCCAGCAGCGTCCGGACAGGGGGTCTCACTGAAGCTTTCTTT,TRBD1,.,TRBJ1-1,TRBV14
CASSDGGEVYGYTF,TGTGCCAGCAGTGACGGGGGCGAGGTCTATGGCTACACCTTC,.,.,TRBJ1-2,TRBV6-4
CASTRDRVQETQYF,TGTGCCAGCACCCGGGACAGGGTCCAAGAGACCCAGTACTTC,TRBD1,.,TRBJ2-5,TRBV6-5
CASSLETRGIQETQYF,TGTGCCAGCAGCTTGGAGACTAGAGGGATCCAAGAGACCCAGTACTTC,.,.,TRBJ2-5,TRBV5-4
CAWSVRQEGSAFF,TGTGCCTGGAGTGTACGACAGGAAGGCTCAGCTTTCTTT,.,.,TRBJ1-1,TRBV30
CASSIAGTSGGRNEQFF,TGTGCCAGTAGTATAGCCGGGACTAGCGGAGGCCGGAATGAGCAGTTCTTC,TRBD2,.,TRBJ2-1,TRBV19
CASSPGGEQPQHF,TGTGCCAGCAGTCCCGGGGGGGAACAGCCCCAGCATTTT,.,.,TRBJ1-5,TRBV28
CASSLVTGQGAGTEAFF,TGCGCCAGCAGCTTAGTTACAGGACAGGGGGCTGGCACTGAAGCTTTCTTT,TRBD1,.,TRBJ1-1,TRBV5-1
CASSHPGQGEDYTF,TGTGCCAGCAGCCATCCCGGACAGGGGGAGGACTACACCTTC,TRBD1,.,TRBJ1-2,TRBV3-1/TRBV3-2
CASSISGTQSYEQYF,TGTGCCAGTAGTATATCCGGGACACAGTCCTACGAGCAGTACTTC,.,.,TRBJ2-7,TRBV19
CASSYHAGERNNEQFF,TGTGCCAGCAGTTACCACGCAGGGGAAAGGAACAATGAGCAGTTCTTC,.,.,TRBJ2-1,TRBV6-5
CASSLTASSSTGELFF,TGTGCCAGCAGCTTGACGGCTAGCTCCAGCACCGGGGAGCTGTTTTTT,.,few,TRBJ2-2,TRBV5-5
CASSPPGLGVYEQYF,TGTGCCAGCTCACCTCCGGGACTAGGTGTGTACGAGCAGTACTTC,TRBD2,.,TRBJ2-7,TRBV18
CASSMGGPTYGYTF,TGTGCCAGTAGTATGGGGGGACCAACCTATGGCTACACCTTC,.,.,TRBJ1-2,TRBV19
CASSNPWGTFSGNTIYF,TGTGCCAGCAGCAATCCCTGGGGCACCTTCTCTGGAAACACCATATATTTT,.,.,TRBJ1-3,TRBV21-1
CASSPGTPRDTQYF,TGTGCCAGCAGCCCAGGGACACCAAGGGATACGCAGTATTTT,.,.,TRBJ2-3,TRBV5-6
CASSLRIFWAQDTEAFF,TGTGCCAGCAGCTTGAGAATCTTCTGGGCTCAGGACACTGAAGCTTTCTTT,.,once,TRBJ1-1,TRBV5-5
CASSTWTSGTDTQYF,TGTGCCAGCAGTACATGGACTAGCGGTACAGATACGCAGTATTTT,TRBD2,.,TRBJ2-3,TRBV28
CASSLYASGRAGYNEQFF,TGTGCCAGCAGCTTATACGCCTCTGGGCGGGCGGGTTACAATGAGCAGTTCTTC,.,.,TRBJ2-1,TRBV11-2
CASSPGDITKNIQYF,TGTGCCAGTAGCCCAGGGGATATAACCAAAAACATTCAGTACTTC,.,.,TRBJ2-4,TRBV19
CASSTAPGGEGEAFF,TGTGCCAGCAGCACAGCCCCGGGGGGCGAGGGTGAAGCTTTCTTT,.,.,TRBJ1-1,TRBV9